This T cell receptor (beta chain) appears in the sequencing data of a study of identifying expanded T cells in peripheral blood. Study-level points and caveats: Over approximately two and four weeks, about 15 and 19 clones changed, versus 1.2 between replicates.

This CDR3 has 14 amino acids. V gave up 6 bases and J gave up 7 bases; unmatched junction bases: 9. Germline lookup yields CDR1 MNHNY and CDR2 SVGAGI (reference sequence). TCRdb keeps only in-frame clones here, not all; method: immunoSEQ multiplex PCR. Of under 100,000 clones in the sample, roughly 85% were seen once. A word on this clone: The target antigen is unknown.

The sample taken for sequencing was blood. The sequence came from a person aged 18 to 75 in good health. This sequence joins TRBV6-6 and TRBJ1-5, with 7 bases matching TRBD1. CDR3 coding DNA: TGTGCCAGCAGCCCGACCGACAGGGCACAGCCCCAGCATTTT. This sequence encodes CASSPTDRAQPQHF.